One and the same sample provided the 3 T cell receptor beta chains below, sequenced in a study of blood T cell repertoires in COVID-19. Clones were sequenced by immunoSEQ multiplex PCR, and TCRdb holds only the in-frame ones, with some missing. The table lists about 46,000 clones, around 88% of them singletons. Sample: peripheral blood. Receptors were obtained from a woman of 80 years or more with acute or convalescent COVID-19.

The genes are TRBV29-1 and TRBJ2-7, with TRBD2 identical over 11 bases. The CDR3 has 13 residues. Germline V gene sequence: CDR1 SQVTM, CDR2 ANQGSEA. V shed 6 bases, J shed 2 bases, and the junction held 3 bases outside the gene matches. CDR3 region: CSVRLAGTYEQYF. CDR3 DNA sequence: TGCAGCGTGAGACTAGCGGGAACCTACGAGCAGTACTTC.

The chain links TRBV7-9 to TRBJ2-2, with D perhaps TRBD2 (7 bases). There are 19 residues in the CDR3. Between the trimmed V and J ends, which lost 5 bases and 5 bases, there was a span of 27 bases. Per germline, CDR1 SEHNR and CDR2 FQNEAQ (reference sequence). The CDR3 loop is CASSPYGGGNSGATGELFF. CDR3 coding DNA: TGTGCCAGCAGCCCCTATGGGGGGGGCAATAGCGGAGCAACCGGGGAGCTGTTTTTT.

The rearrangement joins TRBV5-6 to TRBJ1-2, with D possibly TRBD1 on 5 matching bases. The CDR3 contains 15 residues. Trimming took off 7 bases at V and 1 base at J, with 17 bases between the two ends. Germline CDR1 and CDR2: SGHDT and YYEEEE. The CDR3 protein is CASGWGVTYNYGYTF. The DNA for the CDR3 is TGTGCCAGCGGCTGGGGGGTAACCTATAACTATGGCTACACCTTC.